In this sample, the clone carrying this TCR beta chain turned up a few times. This sample was included in a study of identical twins. TCRdb independently ran MiXCR on the 5' RACE reads; one entry per CDR3 protein. The sample holds around 220,000 distinct CDR3 sequences, about 14% seen once. The V gene lost 0 bases and the J gene lost 2 bases, with 10 bases spanning the gap. Germline values: CDR1 DFQATT, CDR2 SNEGSKA (reference sequence). The CDR3 covers 14 residues. This clonotype originated in a woman aged 18 to 35 in good health. Material for sequencing was memory (CD45RO+) T cells sorted from blood. The chain uses TRBV20-1 and TRBJ2-5; D remains unclear. The CDR3 region has the DNA TGCAGTGCTAGAGATTTTCTGTTACAAGAGACCCAGTACTTC. Its translation: CSARDFLLQETQYF.